The 21 T cell receptor beta chains reported below all come from one sample, sequenced in a study of a mutant IDH1 vaccine in newly diagnosed glioma. Documented time point: week 35, safety follow-up. In the vaccine, a single dose held 300 ug of the mutant IDH1 20-mer peptide, along with topical imiquimod. Profiling relied on immunoSEQ multiplex PCR, and the TCRdb table lists in-frame clones only, not all of them. This sample has roughly 50,000 clones, with under 90% found just once. These receptors have no known antigen. Source: PBMCs, taken from a glioma patient whose treatment included an IDH1 peptide vaccine. These receptors were taken from a woman between 18 and 29 years old with glioma.

This rearrangement joins TRBV19 to TRBJ1-5, with D possibly matching TRBD1 (6 bases). Deletions cut 3 bases from V and 1 base from J, with 22 bases between. The germline V gene has CDR1 LNHDA and CDR2 SQIVND (reference sequence). The CDR3 length is 19 residues. CDR3 amino acids: CASSIGLYRAVMSNQPQHF. CDR3 DNA: TGTGCCAGTAGTATCGGGTTGTACAGGGCGGTGATGAGCAATCAGCCCCAGCATTTT. Drawing the rest from reference TRBV19 and TRBJ1-5, the complete variable domain is DGGITQSPKYLFRKEGQNVTLSCEQNLNHDAMYWYRQDPGQGLRLIYYSQIVNDFQKGDIAEGYSVSREKKESFPLTVTSAQKNPTAFYLCASSIGLYRAVMSNQPQHFGDGTRLSIL.

This clone was counted between two and nine times. J is TRBJ2-3 and V is TRBV27; 7 bases are a match to TRBD2. The CDR3 runs to 13 residues. The germline CDR1 and CDR2 sequences are MNHEY and SMNVEV (reference sequence). V dropped 2 bases and J dropped 12; count of bases not matched to a gene: 8. CDR3 protein: CASSLLLAEAQYF. CDR3 DNA sequence: TGTGCCAGCAGTTTACTGCTAGCGGAGGCCCAGTATTTT.

This sequence joins TRBV7-9 and TRBJ1-6, with no clear D. This CDR3 has 14 amino acids. With 1 base removed from V and 8 bases from J, the gap between germline ends came to 9 bases. Germline CDR1 and CDR2: SEHNR and FQNEAQ (reference sequence). CDR3 coding DNA: TGTGCCAGCAGCTTAGGAGCCTCCTATTCACCCCTCCACTTT. Amino acid sequence: CASSLGASYSPLHF.

The V and J genes are TRBV7-2 and TRBJ1-5; the D is unclear. Germline V gives CDR1 SGHTA, CDR2 FQGNSA. V gave up 5 bases and J gave up 0 bases, with 11 bases separating them. This CDR3 region has 15 residues. CDR3 in DNA: TGTGCCAGCAGCCCACCCGGTTATAGCAATCAGCCCCAGCATTTT. Translated: CASSPPGYSNQPQHF.

The chain employs TRBV27 and TRBJ2-7; possible D gene TRBD1, 5 bases. The CDR3 consists of 14 residues. Germline CDR1 MNHEY, CDR2 SMNVEV (reference sequence). The V end lost 5 bases, the J end lost 2 bases, and 13 bases lay between the germline ends. CDR3 nucleotides: TGTGCCAGCAGTGGAACAGGCGGTCCCTACGAGCAGTACTTC. Encoded protein: CASSGTGGPYEQYF.

The chain links TRBV28 to TRBJ2-1, with 8 nucleotides matching TRBD1. The CDR3 is 13 amino acids. CDR1 and CDR2 (germline): MDHEN, SYDVKM. Trimming at V came to 6 bases and at J to 2 bases, leaving 0 bases not matched to a gene. DNA for the CDR3: TGTGCCAGCAGGGGACAGGCCTACAATGAGCAGTTCTTC. Translating gives CASRGQAYNEQFF.

As regards this clone: Compared with germline, one end of the junction differs, possibly owing to a read error. This chain uses TRBV7-2 with TRBJ1-2; D uncertain. Germline lookup yields CDR1 SGHTA and CDR2 FQGNSA. The CDR3 loop spans 11 amino acids. CDR3 loop: CASSSSGGYTF. For the CDR3, the DNA is TGTGCCAGCAGCTCTTCGGGTGGCTACACCTTT.

V gene TRBV5-1 combines with J gene TRBJ1-1; maybe TRBD1 (6 bases). CDR3 length equals 13 residues. Looked up from germline, CDR1 is SGHRS and CDR2 is YFSETQ. V dropped 5 bases and J dropped 6 bases, with 14 bases sitting between them. The CDR3 reads CASRDIGGSEAFF. The CDR3 DNA sequence: TGCGCCAGCAGGGACATCGGGGGCTCTGAAGCTTTCTTT.

V usage is TRBV29-1 and J usage is TRBJ2-5; perhaps D is TRBD1 or TRBD2 (6 bases each). Germline V lookup: CDR1 SQVTM, CDR2 ANQGSEA. V was shortened by 6 bases and J by 4 bases, with 18 bases between the two germline ends. The CDR3 runs to 14 residues. The CDR3 loop reads CSVRAGTIGETQYF. The CDR3 bases are TGCAGCGTCAGGGCGGGGACAATTGGAGAGACCCAGTACTTC. The whole variable domain, remainder taken from reference TRBV29-1 and TRBJ2-5, is SAVISQKPSRDICQRGTSLTIQCQVDSQVTMMFWYRQQPGQSLTLIATANQGSEATYESGFVIDKFPISRPNLTFSTLTVSNMSPEDSSIYLCSVRAGTIGETQYFGPGTRLLVL.

The J gene is TRBJ1-2, the V gene TRBV27; the match to TRBD1 covers 8 bases. CDR1 and CDR2 (germline): MNHEY, SMNVEV (reference sequence). V trimming: 7 bases; J trimming: 5 bases; junction bases outside the gene matches: 12. The CDR3 is 15 amino acids. The DNA of the CDR3 is TGTGCCAGCATGGAGCAGGGGGCCCTAGGGTATGGCTACACCTTC. It specifies CASMEQGALGYGYTF.

The chain joins TRBV7-2 to TRBJ1-1, with D unresolved. This CDR3 region has 12 residues. CDR1 and CDR2 (germline): SGHTA, FQGNSA. The V gene lost 1 base and the J gene lost 5 bases, with 5 bases spanning the gap. The CDR3 spells CASSLVETEAFF. The CDR3 region has the DNA TGTGCCAGCAGCTTAGTAGAGACTGAAGCTTTCTTT.

There are a few counts of this clone. The chain employs TRBV29-1 and TRBJ1-1; maybe TRBD1 (6 bases). Per germline, CDR1 SQVTM and CDR2 ANQGSEA. The CDR3 contains 12 residues. The ends were cut back, 4 bases at V and 3 bases at J, with 9 bases in the middle. CDR3 region: CSVGGADTEAFF. The CDR3 coding sequence is TGCAGCGTTGGGGGGGCTGACACTGAAGCTTTCTTT.

This clone was detected once. This chain uses TRBV12-5 with TRBJ2-2; D unresolved. The germline V gene encodes CDR1 LGHNT and CDR2 FRNRAP. This CDR3 is built from 13 residues. V was trimmed by 2 bases and J by 4 bases, leaving 5 bases between them. The CDR3 DNA is TGTGCTAGTGGTTTGTCGGGCACCGGGGAGCTGTTTTTT. The encoded protein is CASGLSGTGELFF.

The chain recombines TRBV18 with TRBJ2-2; 7 bases fit TRBD1. Per the germline V gene, CDR1 is KGHSH and CDR2 is LQKENI. The CDR3 length is 17 residues. Losses at the gene ends were 6 bases for V and 2 bases for J; bases not matched to a gene: 12. The CDR3 nucleotides are TGTGCCAGCTCCCTCAGGGGACAGTTGATTAACACCGGGGAGCTGTTTTTT. Its protein product is CASSLRGQLINTGELFF.

The chain combines TRBV29-1 with TRBJ1-2; no reliable D call. CDR1 is SQVTM, CDR2 ANQGSEA, per germline. V lost 4 bases and J 7 bases, leaving 10 bases between the germline ends. This CDR3 is 11 amino acids long. In DNA, the CDR3 is TGCAGCGTTGGAGTCGGGTTTGGCTACACCTTC. It is translated as CSVGVGFGYTF.

This clone turned up a few times. The chain uses TRBV19 and TRBJ1-5; D unclear. The V end was cut by 6 bases, the J end by 2 bases, with 11 bases between. This CDR3 has 14 amino acids. Looked up from germline, CDR1 is LNHDA and CDR2 is SQIVND (reference sequence). The CDR3 nucleotides are TGTGCCAGTAGCTCCCATTTTGGCAATCAGCCCCAGCATTTT. It encodes CASSSHFGNQPQHF.

The genes are TRBV7-9 and TRBJ1-1, with D possibly TRBD1 on 5 matching bases. CDR1 and CDR2 from the germline V gene are SEHNR and FQNEAQ (reference sequence). The V end was cut by 4 bases, the J end by 0 bases, with 12 bases between. The CDR3 covers 15 residues. DNA of the CDR3: TGTGCCAGCAGCTCTCTCGGGGGGATGAACACTGAAGCTTTCTTT. Amino acid sequence: CASSSLGGMNTEAFF.

The genes are TRBV30 and TRBJ2-7; TRBD2 matches at 12 bases. V gave up 3 bases and J gave up 4 bases; unmatched junction bases: 1. This CDR3 comprises 13 residues. Per germline, CDR1 GTSNPN and CDR2 SVGIG (reference sequence). CDR3 coding DNA: TGTGCCTGGAGGACTAGCGGGAGATACGAGCAGTACTTC. Encoded protein: CAWRTSGRYEQYF.

The chain links TRBV5-1 to TRBJ2-1; 13 nucleotides match TRBD2. Germline loops: CDR1 SGHRS, CDR2 YFSETQ. This CDR3 spans 15 amino acids. With 3 bases clipped from V and 10 bases from J, the junction kept 7 bases outside the gene matches. CDR3 in amino acids: CASSSGLAGVAEQFF. The CDR3 coding sequence is TGCGCCAGCAGCTCCGGACTAGCGGGAGTTGCCGAGCAGTTCTTC.

V and J are TRBV6-4 and TRBJ1-6; TRBD1 agrees at 7 bases. CDR1 is MRHNA, CDR2 SNTAGT, per germline. V shed 6 bases, J shed 10 bases, and the junction held 9 bases outside the gene matches. The CDR3 has 14 residues. In nucleotides, the CDR3 is TGTGCCAGCAGCCCAGGGGGAGGAGGGTCACCCCTCCACTTT. Its translation is CASSPGGGGSPLHF.

For this clone: Mismatch with germline at one junction end may stem from a read error. The rearrangement uses TRBV7-7 and TRBJ2-1, with D possibly TRBD2 on 6 matching bases. CDR3 length: 13 residues. CDR1 and CDR2 (germline): SSHAT, FNYEAQ (reference sequence). Written as DNA, the CDR3 is TGTGCTAGCAGTGAGACTAGTCGGAATGAGCAGTTCTTC. Amino acid sequence: CASSETSRNEQFF.